This T cell receptor beta chain comes out of a study of cytomegalovirus exposure and HLA in healthy donors. This clone was detected only a few times. The CDR3 runs to 15 residues. Germline CDR1 reads SEHNR; CDR2 reads FQNEAQ (reference sequence). V was clipped by 5 bases and J by 5 bases; unmatched bases: 5. The PCR made use of 60 Vbeta and 13 Jbeta primers. Some clones are missing from TCRdb's copy, which holds only in-frame ones; the method was immunoSEQ multiplex PCR. Altogether about 85,000 clones are present, roughly 73% being singletons, with the ten largest covering approximately 2%. The sample was PBMCs. The rearrangement joins TRBV7-9 to TRBJ1-4, with TRBD1 matching over 10 bases. The source of this sequence is a boy younger than 18 in good health and CMV-seronegative. The chain's CDR3 is CASSRRQGANEKLFF. CDR3 DNA sequence: TGTGCCAGCAGCAGGCGACAGGGGGCAAATGAAAAACTGTTTTTT.